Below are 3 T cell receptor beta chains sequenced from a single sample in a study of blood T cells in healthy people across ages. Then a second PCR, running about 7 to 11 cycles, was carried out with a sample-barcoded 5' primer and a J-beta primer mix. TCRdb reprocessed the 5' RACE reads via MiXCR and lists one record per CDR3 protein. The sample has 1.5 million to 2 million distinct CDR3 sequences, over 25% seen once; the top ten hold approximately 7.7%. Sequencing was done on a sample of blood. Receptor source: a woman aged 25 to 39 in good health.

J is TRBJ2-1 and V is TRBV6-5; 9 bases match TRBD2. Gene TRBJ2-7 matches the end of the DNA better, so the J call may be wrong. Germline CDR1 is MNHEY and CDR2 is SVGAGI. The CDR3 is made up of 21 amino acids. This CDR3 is CASSYPGIGGGAEISYNEQYF. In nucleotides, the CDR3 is TGTGCCAGCAGTTACCCGGGGATAGGCGGGGGGGCCGAGATTTCCTACAATGAGCAGTACTTC.

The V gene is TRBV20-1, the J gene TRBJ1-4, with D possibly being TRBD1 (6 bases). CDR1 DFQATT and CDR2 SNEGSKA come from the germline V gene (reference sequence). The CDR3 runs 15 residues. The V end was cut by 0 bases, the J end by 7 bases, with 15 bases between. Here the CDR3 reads CSARDRGGSGEKLFF. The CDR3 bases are TGCAGTGCTAGAGATCGGGGGGGCAGTGGTGAAAAACTGTTTTTT.

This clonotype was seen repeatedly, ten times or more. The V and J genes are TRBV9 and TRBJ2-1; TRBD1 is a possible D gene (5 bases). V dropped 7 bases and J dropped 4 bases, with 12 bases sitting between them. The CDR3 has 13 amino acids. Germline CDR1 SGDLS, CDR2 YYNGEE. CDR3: CASGAKGYNEQFF. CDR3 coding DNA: TGTGCCAGCGGGGCAAAAGGGTACAATGAGCAGTTCTTC.